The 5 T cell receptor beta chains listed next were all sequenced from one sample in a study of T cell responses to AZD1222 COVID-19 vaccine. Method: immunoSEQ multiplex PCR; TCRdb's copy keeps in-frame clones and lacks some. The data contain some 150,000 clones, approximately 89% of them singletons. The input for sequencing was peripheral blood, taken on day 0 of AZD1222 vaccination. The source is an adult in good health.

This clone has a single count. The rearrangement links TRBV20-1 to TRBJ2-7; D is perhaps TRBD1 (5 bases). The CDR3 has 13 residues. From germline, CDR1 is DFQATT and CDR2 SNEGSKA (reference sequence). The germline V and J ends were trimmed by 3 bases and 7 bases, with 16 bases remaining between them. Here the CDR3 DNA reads TGCAGTGCTAGTTTGGCTACCCAGGGTGAGCAGTACTTC. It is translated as CSASLATQGEQYF.

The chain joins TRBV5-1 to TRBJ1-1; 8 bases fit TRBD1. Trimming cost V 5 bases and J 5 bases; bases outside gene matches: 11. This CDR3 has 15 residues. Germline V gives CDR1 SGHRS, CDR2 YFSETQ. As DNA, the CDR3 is TGCGCCAGCAGACGTTGGACAGGGAGTAGAACTGAAGCTTTCTTT. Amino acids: CASRRWTGSRTEAFF.

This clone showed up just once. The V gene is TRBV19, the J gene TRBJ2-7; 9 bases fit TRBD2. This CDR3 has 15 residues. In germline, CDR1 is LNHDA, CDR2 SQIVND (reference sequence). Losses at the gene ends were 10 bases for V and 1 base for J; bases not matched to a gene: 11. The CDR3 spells CATGRLTSGSYEQYF. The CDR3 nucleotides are TGTGCCACCGGGCGTTTGACTAGCGGATCCTACGAGCAGTACTTC.

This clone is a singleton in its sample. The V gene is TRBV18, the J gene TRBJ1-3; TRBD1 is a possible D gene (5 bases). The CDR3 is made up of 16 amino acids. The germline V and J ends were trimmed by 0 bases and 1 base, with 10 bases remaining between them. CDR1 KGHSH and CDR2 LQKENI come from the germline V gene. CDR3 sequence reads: CASSPPSRGSGNTIYF. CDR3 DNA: TGTGCCAGCTCACCACCATCCCGGGGGTCTGGAAACACCATATATTTT.

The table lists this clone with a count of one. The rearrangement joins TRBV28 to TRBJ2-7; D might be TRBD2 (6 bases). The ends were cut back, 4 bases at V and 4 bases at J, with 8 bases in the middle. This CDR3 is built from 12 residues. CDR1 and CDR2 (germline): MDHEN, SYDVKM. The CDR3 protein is CASSWAGYEQYF. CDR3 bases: TGTGCCAGCAGTTGGGCGGGGTACGAGCAGTACTTC.